These 6 T cell receptor beta chains share one sample of origin, sequenced in a study of cytomegalovirus exposure and HLA in healthy donors. With 60 Vbeta and 13 Jbeta primers, the PCR was carried out. Profiling relied on immunoSEQ multiplex PCR, and the TCRdb table lists in-frame clones only, not all of them. The table records about 160,000 clones, 75% to 85% of them present only once. Sequencing input: PBMCs. The receptor source for this set is a man between 25 and 39 years old in good health and CMV-seronegative.

The CDR3 nucleotides are TGTGCCAGCAGCCTGGACAGGGGGCCCACTGAAGCTTTCTTT. Encoded protein: CASSLDRGPTEAFF. This sequence joins TRBV5-4 and TRBJ1-1; TRBD1 aligns across 11 bases. Germline V gene sequence: CDR1 SGHNT, CDR2 YYREEE (reference sequence). V shed 4 bases, J shed 4 bases, and the junction held 3 bases outside the gene matches. This CDR3 has 14 amino acids.

The CDR3 spells CASSPPGPRESSTQHF. The CDR3 DNA sequence: TGTGCCAGCAGCCCCCCTGGTCCCAGGGAATCAAGTACCCAGCATTTT. This chain connects TRBV7-9 to TRBJ1-5; tentative D call: TRBD1 (5 bases). Trimming stripped 5 bases from V and 11 bases from J, with 25 bases between. Germline V gene data show CDR1 as SEHNR and CDR2 as FQNEAQ (reference sequence). This CDR3 is built from 16 residues.

The chain links TRBV29-1 to TRBJ1-1, with D unclear. This CDR3 spans 10 amino acids. Looked up from germline, CDR1 is SQVTM and CDR2 is ANQGSEA. With 4 bases removed from V and 6 bases from J, the gap between germline ends came to 6 bases. CDR3 region: CSVVSPEAFF. DNA of the CDR3: TGCAGCGTTGTCTCCCCTGAAGCTTTCTTT.

The chain couples TRBV14 to TRBJ1-1; 8 nucleotides align to TRBD1. Germline V gene lookup returns CDR1 SGHDN and CDR2 FVKESK. This CDR3 contains 15 residues. V was clipped by 4 bases and J by 5 bases; unmatched bases: 9. CDR3 in amino acids: CASSLRTGRQTEAFF. The CDR3 bases are TGTGCCAGCAGCCTCCGGACAGGGCGGCAAACTGAAGCTTTCTTT.

This chain connects TRBV7-9 to TRBJ1-3, with D perhaps matching TRBD1 (5 bases). V was clipped by 3 bases and J by 3 bases, with 9 bases between them. Germline loops: CDR1 SEHNR, CDR2 FQNEAQ (reference sequence). The CDR3 spans 14 residues. DNA of the CDR3: TGTGCCAGCAGCTTCGGGGGTAGTGGAAACACCATATATTTT. Protein product: CASSFGGSGNTIYF.

The chain employs TRBV27 and TRBJ1-5, with unresolved D. The CDR3 sequence is 12 residues long. V lost 2 bases to trimming and J lost 9 bases, with 8 bases between them. The germline CDR1 and CDR2 sequences are MNHEY and SMNVEV (reference sequence). CDR3 amino acids: CASSLVGGPQHF. Here the CDR3 DNA reads TGTGCCAGCAGTTTAGTTGGCGGGCCCCAGCATTTT.